Below, one TCR beta chain is given with its context. The entry originates in a study of cytotoxic CD8 clonotypes in ibrutinib-treated CLL. Germline loops: CDR1 SQVTM, CDR2 ANQGSEA. This CDR3 has 13 amino acids. V was trimmed by 7 bases and J by 5 bases, leaving 16 bases between them. The method was immunoSEQ multiplex PCR; TCRdb's version includes in-frame clones alone and lacks a portion of them. The table lists about 16,000 clones, 65% to 70% of them singletons. The sequence came from a human donor with chronic lymphocytic leukemia. The sample here was PBMCs, taken before ibrutinib treatment. V is TRBV29-1 and J is TRBJ2-3; D tentatively reads TRBD1 or TRBD2 (5 bases each). CDR3: CSGGPIVGDTQYF. CDR3 DNA sequence: TGCAGCGGGGGACCTATAGTCGGAGATACGCAGTATTTT.